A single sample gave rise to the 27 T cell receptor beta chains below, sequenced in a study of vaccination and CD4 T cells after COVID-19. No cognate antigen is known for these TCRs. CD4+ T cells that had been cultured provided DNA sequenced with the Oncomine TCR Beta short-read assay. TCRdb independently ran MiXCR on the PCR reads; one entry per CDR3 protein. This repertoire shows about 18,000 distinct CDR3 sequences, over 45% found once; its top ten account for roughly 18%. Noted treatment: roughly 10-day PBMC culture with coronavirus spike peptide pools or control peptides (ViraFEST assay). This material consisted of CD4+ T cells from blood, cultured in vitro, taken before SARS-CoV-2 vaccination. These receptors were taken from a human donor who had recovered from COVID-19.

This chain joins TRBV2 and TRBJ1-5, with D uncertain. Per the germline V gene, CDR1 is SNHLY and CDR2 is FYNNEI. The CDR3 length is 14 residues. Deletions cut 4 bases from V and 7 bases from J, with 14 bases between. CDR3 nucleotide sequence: TGTGCCAGCAGTGGGACCCCTTCGGGCCAGCCCCAGCATTTT. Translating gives CASSGTPSGQPQHF.

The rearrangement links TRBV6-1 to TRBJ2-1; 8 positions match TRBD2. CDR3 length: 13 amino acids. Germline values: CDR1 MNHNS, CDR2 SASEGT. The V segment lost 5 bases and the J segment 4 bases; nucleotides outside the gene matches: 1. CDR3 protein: CASSRGGYNEQFF. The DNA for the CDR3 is TGTGCCAGCAGTCGGGGGGGATACAATGAGCAGTTCTTC.

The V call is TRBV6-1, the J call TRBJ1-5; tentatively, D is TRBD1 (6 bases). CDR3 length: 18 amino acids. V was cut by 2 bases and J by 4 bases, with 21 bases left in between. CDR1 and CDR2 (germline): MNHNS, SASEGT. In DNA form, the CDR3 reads TGTGCCAGCAGTGAATTTAGACAGGTGGGTTTAGGGAATCAGCCCCAGCATTTT. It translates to CASSEFRQVGLGNQPQHF.

The CDR3 DNA follows: TGTGCCAGCACACATACAGGTTCCTACAATGAGCAGTTCTTC. Translated: CASTHTGSYNEQFF. The genes are TRBV27 and TRBJ2-1; D possibly corresponds to TRBD1 (5 bases). Germline V lookup: CDR1 MNHEY, CDR2 SMNVEV (reference sequence). There are 14 residues in the CDR3. V shed 7 bases and J shed 1 base, with 11 bases lying between them.

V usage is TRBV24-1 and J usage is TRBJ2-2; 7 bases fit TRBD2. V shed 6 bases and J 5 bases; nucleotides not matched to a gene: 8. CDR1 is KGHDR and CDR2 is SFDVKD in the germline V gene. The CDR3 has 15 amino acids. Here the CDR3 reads CATSSSGRGTGELFF. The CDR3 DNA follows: TGTGCCACCAGTTCTAGCGGTCGGGGGACCGGGGAGCTGTTTTTT.

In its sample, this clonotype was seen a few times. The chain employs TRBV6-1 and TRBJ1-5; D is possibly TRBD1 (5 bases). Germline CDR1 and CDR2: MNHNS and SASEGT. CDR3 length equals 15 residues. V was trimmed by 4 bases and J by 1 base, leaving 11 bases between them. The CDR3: CASSVMGQSNQPQHF. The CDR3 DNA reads TGTGCCAGCAGTGTCATGGGGCAAAGCAATCAGCCCCAGCATTTT.

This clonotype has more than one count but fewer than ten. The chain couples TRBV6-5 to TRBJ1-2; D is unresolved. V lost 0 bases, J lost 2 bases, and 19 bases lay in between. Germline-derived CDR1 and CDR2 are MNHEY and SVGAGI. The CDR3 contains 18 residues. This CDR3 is CASSYSNRLLDSNYGYTF. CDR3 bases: TGTGCCAGCAGTTACTCGAATCGGCTTCTGGACTCCAACTATGGCTACACCTTC.

CDR3 region: CASTTGSMPYGYTF. The CDR3 DNA is TGTGCCAGCACTACTGGGAGTATGCCCTATGGCTACACCTTC. The genes are TRBV12-3 or TRBV12-4 and TRBJ1-2; D is uncertain. The CDR3 runs to 14 residues. The V and J ends lost 7 bases and 4 bases respectively, with 16 bases between them.

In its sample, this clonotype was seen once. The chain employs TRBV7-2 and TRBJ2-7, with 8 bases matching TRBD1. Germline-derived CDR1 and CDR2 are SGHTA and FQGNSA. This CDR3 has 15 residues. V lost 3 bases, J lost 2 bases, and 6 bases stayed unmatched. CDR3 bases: TGTGCCAGCAGCTTGGCCGGGACAGGAACCTACGAGCAGTACTTC. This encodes CASSLAGTGTYEQYF.

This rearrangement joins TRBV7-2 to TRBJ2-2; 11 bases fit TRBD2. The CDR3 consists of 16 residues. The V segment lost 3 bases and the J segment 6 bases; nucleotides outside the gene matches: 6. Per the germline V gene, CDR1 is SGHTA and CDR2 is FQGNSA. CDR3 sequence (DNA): TGTGCCAGCAGCTTGACTAGCGGGATAAGGGCCGGGGAGCTGTTTTTT. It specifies CASSLTSGIRAGELFF.

The CDR3 nucleotides read TGCAGTGCTAGAGATCTCTCTGGCGGGGGGGCTAGGAATGAGCAGTTCTTC. Protein product: CSARDLSGGGARNEQFF. The chain has TRBV20-1 and TRBJ2-1; 9 bases fit TRBD2. V lost 0 bases, J lost 7 bases, and 13 bases stayed unmatched. CDR3 length equals 17 residues. Germline-derived CDR1 and CDR2 are DFQATT and SNEGSKA (reference sequence).

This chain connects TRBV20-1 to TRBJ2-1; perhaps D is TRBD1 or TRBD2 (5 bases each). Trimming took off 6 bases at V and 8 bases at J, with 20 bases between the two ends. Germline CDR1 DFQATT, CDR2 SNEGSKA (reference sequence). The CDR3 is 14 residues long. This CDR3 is CSAPGTPPLDEQFF. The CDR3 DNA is TGCAGTGCCCCCGGGACCCCGCCCCTGGATGAGCAGTTCTTC.

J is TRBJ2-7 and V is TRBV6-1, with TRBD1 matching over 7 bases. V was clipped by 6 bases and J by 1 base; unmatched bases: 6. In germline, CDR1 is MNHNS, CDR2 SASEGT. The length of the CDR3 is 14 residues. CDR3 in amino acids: CASSPTGSSYEQYF. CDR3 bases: TGTGCCAGCAGCCCGACAGGGAGTTCCTACGAGCAGTACTTC.

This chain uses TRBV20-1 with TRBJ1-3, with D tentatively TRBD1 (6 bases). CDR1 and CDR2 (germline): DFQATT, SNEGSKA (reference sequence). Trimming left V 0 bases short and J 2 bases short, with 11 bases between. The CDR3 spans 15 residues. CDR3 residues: CSARDRGITGNTIYF. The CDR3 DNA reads TGCAGTGCTAGAGATAGGGGGATTACTGGAAACACCATATATTTT.

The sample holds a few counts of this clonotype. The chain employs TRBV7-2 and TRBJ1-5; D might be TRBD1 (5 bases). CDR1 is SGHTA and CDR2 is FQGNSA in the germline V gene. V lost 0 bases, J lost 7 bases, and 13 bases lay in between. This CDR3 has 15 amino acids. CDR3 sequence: CASSLARAGLQPQHF. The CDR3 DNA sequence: TGTGCCAGCAGCTTAGCGCGGGCGGGGCTGCAGCCCCAGCATTTT.

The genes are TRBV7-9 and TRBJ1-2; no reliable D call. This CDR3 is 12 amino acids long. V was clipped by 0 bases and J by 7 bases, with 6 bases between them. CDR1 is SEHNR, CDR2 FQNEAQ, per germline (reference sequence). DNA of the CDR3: TGTGCCAGCAGCTTAGCGGGCGGTGGCTACACCTTC. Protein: CASSLAGGGYTF.

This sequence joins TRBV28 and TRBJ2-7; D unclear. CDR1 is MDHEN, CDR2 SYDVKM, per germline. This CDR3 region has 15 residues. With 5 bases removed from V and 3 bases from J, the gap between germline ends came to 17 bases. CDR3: CASSTLIALSYEQYF. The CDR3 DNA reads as TGTGCCAGCAGTACTCTCATCGCCCTTAGCTACGAGCAGTACTTC.

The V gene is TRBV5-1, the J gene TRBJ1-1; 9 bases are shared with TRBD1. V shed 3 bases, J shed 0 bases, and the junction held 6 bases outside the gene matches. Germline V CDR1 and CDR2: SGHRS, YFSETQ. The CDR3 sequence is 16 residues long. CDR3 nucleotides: TGCGCCAGCAGCTCGGGGACAGGGCAAATGAACACTGAAGCTTTCTTT. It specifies CASSSGTGQMNTEAFF.

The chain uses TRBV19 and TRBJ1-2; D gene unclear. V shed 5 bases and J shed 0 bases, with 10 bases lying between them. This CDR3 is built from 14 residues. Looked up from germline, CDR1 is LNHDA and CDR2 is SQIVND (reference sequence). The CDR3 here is CASSLQTSNYGYTF. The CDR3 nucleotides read TGTGCCAGTAGTTTACAGACATCTAACTATGGCTACACCTTC. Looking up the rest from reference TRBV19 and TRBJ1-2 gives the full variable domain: DGGITQSPKYLFRKEGQNVTLSCEQNLNHDAMYWYRQDPGQGLRLIYYSQIVNDFQKGDIAEGYSVSREKKESFPLTVTSAQKNPTAFYLCASSLQTSNYGYTFGSGTRLTVV.

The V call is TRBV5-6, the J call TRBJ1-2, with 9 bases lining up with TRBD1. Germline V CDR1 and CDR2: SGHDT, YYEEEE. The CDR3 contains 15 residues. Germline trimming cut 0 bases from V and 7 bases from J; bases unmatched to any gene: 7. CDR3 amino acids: CASSLGWTGVGGYTF. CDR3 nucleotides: TGTGCCAGCAGCTTGGGGTGGACAGGGGTTGGTGGCTACACCTTC.

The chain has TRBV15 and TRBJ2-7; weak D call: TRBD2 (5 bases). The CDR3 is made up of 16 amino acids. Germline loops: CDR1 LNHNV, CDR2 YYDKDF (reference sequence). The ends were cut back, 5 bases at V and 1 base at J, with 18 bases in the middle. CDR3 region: CATSSLGGQISYEQYF. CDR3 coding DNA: TGTGCCACCAGCTCACTCGGCGGGCAAATTTCCTACGAGCAGTACTTC.

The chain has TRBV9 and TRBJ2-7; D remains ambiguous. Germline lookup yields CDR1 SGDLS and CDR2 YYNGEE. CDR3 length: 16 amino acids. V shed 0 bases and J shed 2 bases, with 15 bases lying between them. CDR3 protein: CASSVGSRIPAYEQYF. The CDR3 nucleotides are TGTGCCAGCAGCGTAGGAAGCAGGATCCCAGCCTACGAGCAGTACTTC.

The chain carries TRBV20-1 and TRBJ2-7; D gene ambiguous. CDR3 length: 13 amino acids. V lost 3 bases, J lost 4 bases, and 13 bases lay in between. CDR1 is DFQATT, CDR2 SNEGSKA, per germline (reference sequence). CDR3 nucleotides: TGCAGTGCTAGTCTGGACGGTTCTTACGAGCAGTACTTC. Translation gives CSASLDGSYEQYF.

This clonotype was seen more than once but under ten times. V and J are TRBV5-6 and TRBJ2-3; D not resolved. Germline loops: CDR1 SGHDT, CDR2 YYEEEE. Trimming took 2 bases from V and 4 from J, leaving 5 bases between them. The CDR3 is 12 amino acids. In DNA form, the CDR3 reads TGTGCCAGCAGCTTTAACGCAGATACGCAGTATTTT. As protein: CASSFNADTQYF.

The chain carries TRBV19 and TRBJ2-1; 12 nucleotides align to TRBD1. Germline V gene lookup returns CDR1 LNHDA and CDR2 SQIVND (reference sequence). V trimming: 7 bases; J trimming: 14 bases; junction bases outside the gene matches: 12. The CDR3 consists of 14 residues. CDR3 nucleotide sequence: TGTGCCAGTACCCCGGGACAGGGGGCGATAGGGGAGTTCTTC. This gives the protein CASTPGQGAIGEFF.

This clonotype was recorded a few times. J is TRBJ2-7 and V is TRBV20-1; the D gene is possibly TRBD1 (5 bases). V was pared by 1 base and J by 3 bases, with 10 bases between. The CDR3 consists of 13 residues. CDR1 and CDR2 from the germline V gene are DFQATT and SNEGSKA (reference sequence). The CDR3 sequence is CSARGRTLYEQYF. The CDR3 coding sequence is TGCAGTGCTAGAGGGCGGACACTCTACGAGCAGTACTTC.

The DNA of the CDR3 is TGTGCCAGCAGCTTGAGGGGGGCGAGCTCTGGGGCCAACGTCCTGACTTTC. Its protein is CASSLRGASSGANVLTF. V and J are TRBV6-2 or TRBV6-3 and TRBJ2-6; the D call may be TRBD1 or TRBD2 (6 bases each). The CDR3 is 17 amino acids. CDR1 is MNHEY and CDR2 is SVGEGT in the germline V gene. V lost 6 bases to trimming and J lost 0 bases, with 15 bases between them.